The TCR beta chain under discussion was sequenced for a study of response to subunit inactivated influenza vaccine. Notes on the study in general: There was a suggestion from the authors that each seasonal influenza vaccination recruits few new T cells.

The V and J ends lost 2 bases and 7 bases respectively, with 26 bases between them. CDR1 is KGHSH, CDR2 LQKENI, per germline. The CDR3 is 19 amino acids. A note on this clonotype: Its antigen is as yet unknown.

TCRdb re-called the RT-PCR reads through MiXCR, storing one row per CDR3 protein. The sample holds roughly 630,000 distinct CDR3 sequences; around 13% are singletons and the top ten take roughly 7.2%. J is TRBJ1-4 and V is TRBV18; D is perhaps TRBD1 (5 bases). The sample in question was PBMCs from blood, obtained around two weeks before vaccination. This receptor was taken from a man in his fifties who received an inactivated influenza vaccine. CDR3 in DNA: TGTGCCAGCTCACCAGGGAAAGGAATTGAGGGACCCCTGGCTGAAAAACTGTTTTTT. Translated, it gives CASSPGKGIEGPLAEKLFF.